This passage covers 26 T cell receptor beta chains from one sample sequenced in a study of cytotoxic CD8 clonotypes in ibrutinib-treated CLL. Here immunoSEQ multiplex PCR was the method, and the copy in TCRdb shows in-frame clones only, minus some. Among hundreds of thousands of clones, 70% were seen once, and the ten largest hold 15%. Sample: PBMCs, taken after 24 months of ibrutinib treatment. The receptors derive from a human donor with chronic lymphocytic leukemia.

The DNA of the CDR3 is TGTGCCAGCAGCTTATGGGGAACATACTACGAGCAGTACTTC. Protein product: CASSLWGTYYEQYF. V usage is TRBV11-2 and J usage is TRBJ2-7; D gene uncertain. Germline CDR1 SGHAT, CDR2 FQNNGV. V lost 2 bases and J lost 3, with 11 bases in between. The CDR3 runs to 14 residues.

The rearrangement joins TRBV19 to TRBJ2-7; 9 nucleotides line up with TRBD1. The germline gives CDR1 LNHDA, CDR2 SQIVND (reference sequence). The CDR3 has 14 amino acids. V lost 5 bases and J lost 3; bases outside the gene matches: 5. The CDR3, as DNA: TGTGCCAGTAGTCCGGGGACAGGGATCTACGAGCAGTACTTC. Residues: CASSPGTGIYEQYF.

The J gene is TRBJ1-5, the V gene TRBV10-3; perhaps TRBD1 as D (6 bases). Germline loops: CDR1 ENHRY, CDR2 SYGVKD. Trimming took 3 bases from V and 0 from J, leaving 12 bases between them. The CDR3 sequence is 16 residues long. This chain's CDR3 is CAISDTGTNSNQPQHF. The CDR3 coding sequence is TGTGCCATCAGTGACACAGGGACTAATAGCAATCAGCCCCAGCATTTT.

The chain is built from TRBV11-1 and TRBJ2-1, with D possibly TRBD1 on 5 matching bases. The CDR3 has 16 amino acids. The V end was cut by 5 bases, the J end by 0 bases, with 14 bases between. Per the germline V gene, CDR1 is SGHAT and CDR2 is FQDESV (reference sequence). The CDR3 nucleotides read TGTGCCAGCAGCCCCACTCAGGGCAGCTCCTACAATGAGCAGTTCTTC. This sequence encodes CASSPTQGSSYNEQFF.

The gene calls are TRBV4-2 and TRBJ2-1; D remains ambiguous. This CDR3 comprises 13 residues. CDR1 and CDR2 (germline): LGHNA, YNFKEQ. With 0 bases removed from V and 5 bases from J, the gap between germline ends came to 5 bases. The CDR3, as DNA: TGTGCCAGCAGCCAAGATCGTGACAATGAGCAGTTCTTC. It encodes CASSQDRDNEQFF.

This rearrangement joins TRBV2 to TRBJ2-7, with TRBD1 matching over 7 bases. Per the germline V gene, CDR1 is SNHLY and CDR2 is FYNNEI. This CDR3 contains 14 residues. V shed 7 bases and J 3 bases; nucleotides not matched to a gene: 9. The CDR3 loop is CASKGTGEGYEQYF. The CDR3 DNA is TGTGCCAGCAAGGGAACAGGGGAAGGCTACGAGCAGTACTTC.

The V gene is TRBV5-1, the J gene TRBJ2-7, with 10 positions matching TRBD2. Germline assignment: CDR1 SGHRS and CDR2 YFSETQ. The CDR3 has 16 amino acids. Trimming took 3 bases from V and 4 from J; bases not matched to a gene: 10. The chain's CDR3 is CASSSNILAGVYEQYF. The CDR3 DNA is TGCGCCAGCAGCTCGAATATCCTAGCGGGAGTATACGAGCAGTACTTC.

This clone was seen a single time. The chain carries TRBV19 and TRBJ1-5; D remains unclear. The CDR3 is 17 amino acids. Trimming stripped 1 base from V and 2 bases from J, with 15 bases between. The germline gives CDR1 LNHDA, CDR2 SQIVND (reference sequence). CDR3 in DNA: TGTGCCAGTAGTATAGTCGGTTTCGGGGTGGGCAATCAGCCCCAGCATTTT. The encoded protein is CASSIVGFGVGNQPQHF.

The chain has TRBV6-5 and TRBJ1-4; D gene ambiguous. V was clipped by 8 bases and J by 0 bases, with 10 bases between them. There are 14 residues in the CDR3. Looked up from germline, CDR1 is MNHEY and CDR2 is SVGAGI. CDR3 residues: CASSQAATNEKLFF. CDR3 nucleotide sequence: TGTGCCAGCTCCCAAGCTGCAACTAATGAAAAACTGTTTTTT.

In its sample, this clone was seen once. The chain uses TRBV4-3 and TRBJ2-3, with 9 bases lining up with TRBD1. The length of the CDR3 is 19 residues. V lost 2 bases to trimming and J lost 4 bases; unmatched junction nucleotides: 16. In germline, CDR1 is LGHNA, CDR2 YSLEER. The CDR3 protein is CASSQNFPQDRGRADTQYF. CDR3 nucleotides: TGCGCCAGCAGCCAAAATTTCCCCCAGGACAGGGGAAGGGCAGATACGCAGTATTTT.

This clone was counted only a few times. The chain is built from TRBV30 and TRBJ2-3; D unresolved. Trimming removed 5 bases from V and 6 bases from J, with 15 bases in between. The V gene's germline CDR1 is GTSNPN and CDR2 SVGIG (reference sequence). This CDR3 is 13 amino acids long. DNA for the CDR3: TGTGCCTGGGCAACCCTCTTCCCTGATACGCAGTATTTT. Its protein is CAWATLFPDTQYF.

This chain links TRBV18 with TRBJ2-7; TRBD1 matches 10 bases. Germline V lookup: CDR1 KGHSH, CDR2 LQKENI. J lost 5 bases, V lost 6 bases, and 7 bases had no gene match. The CDR3 has 14 amino acids. The CDR3 reads CASSRTGGWNEQYF. The CDR3 nucleotides read TGTGCCAGCTCCCGGACAGGGGGTTGGAACGAGCAGTACTTC.

This chain uses TRBV18 with TRBJ1-2; D gene uncertain. Trimming stripped 1 base from V and 7 bases from J, with 7 bases between. CDR1 is KGHSH and CDR2 is LQKENI in the germline V gene. The CDR3 extends over 12 amino acids. The CDR3 region is CASSPRETGYTF. The CDR3 DNA is TGTGCCAGCTCACCACGGGAGACTGGCTACACCTTC. The complete variable domain, with remaining parts taken from reference TRBV18 and TRBJ1-2, reads NAGVMQNPRHLVRRRGQEARLRCSPMKGHSHVYWYRQLPEEGLKFMVYLQKENIIDESGMPKERFSAEFPKEGPSILRIQQVVRGDSAAYFCASSPRETGYTFGSGTRLTVV.

This clone appeared a single time. The chain couples TRBV9 to TRBJ2-1; no clear D. CDR1 and CDR2 from the germline V gene are SGDLS and YYNGEE. The CDR3 spans 16 residues. V gave up 0 bases and J gave up 3 bases, with 13 bases separating them. The DNA of the CDR3 is TGTGCCAGCAGCGTAGAAAGCCCGGGCGGCTACAATGAGCAGTTCTTC. As protein: CASSVESPGGYNEQFF.

This clone was detected only once. The chain has TRBV9 and TRBJ2-1; 9 bases agree with TRBD2. After removal of 3 bases from V and 7 bases from J, the junction contained 8 bases not matched to a gene. Germline assignment: CDR1 SGDLS and CDR2 YYNGEE. The CDR3 runs to 15 residues. This chain's CDR3 is CASSGLAGVSNEQFF. Written as DNA, the CDR3 is TGTGCCAGCAGCGGATTAGCGGGAGTCTCAAATGAGCAGTTCTTC.

The chain uses TRBV2 and TRBJ2-2; 8 nucleotides align to TRBD2. Per the germline V gene, CDR1 is SNHLY and CDR2 is FYNNEI. V lost 7 bases, J lost 8 bases, and 6 bases stayed unmatched. CDR3 length: 13 residues. CDR3 nucleotides: TGTGCCAGCACGGAATTAGCGGGAGGGGAGCTGTTTTTT. Its translation: CASTELAGGELFF. The complete variable domain, with remaining parts taken from reference TRBV2 and TRBJ2-2, reads EPEVTQTPSHQVTQMGQEVILRCVPISNHLYFYWYRQILGQKVEFLVSFYNNEISEKSEIFDDQFSVERPDGSNFTLKIRSTKLEDSAMYFCASTELAGGELFFGEGSRLTVL.

This chain joins TRBV9 and TRBJ2-7; D is possibly TRBD1 (6 bases). V was shortened by 2 bases and J by 3 bases, with 12 bases between the two germline ends. CDR3 length: 14 residues. Germline-derived CDR1 and CDR2 are SGDLS and YYNGEE. The CDR3 nucleotides are TGTGCCAGCAGCGTGCAGGCAGGGGACTACGAGCAGTACTTC. Its protein is CASSVQAGDYEQYF. Drawing the rest from reference TRBV9 and TRBJ2-7, the complete variable domain is DSGVTQTPKHLITATGQRVTLRCSPRSGDLSVYWYQQSLDQGLQFLIQYYNGEERAKGNILERFSAQQFPDLHSELNLSSLELGDSALYFCASSVQAGDYEQYFGPGTRLTVT.

This clone was seen only a few times. The V and J genes are TRBV27 and TRBJ2-3, with D hard to call. The germline V and J ends were trimmed by 6 bases and 5 bases, with 9 bases remaining between them. This CDR3 is 12 amino acids long. Germline V gene lookup returns CDR1 MNHEY and CDR2 SMNVEV (reference sequence). The CDR3, as DNA: TGTGCCAGCAGGAACTACAGAGATACGCAGTATTTT. Translation gives CASRNYRDTQYF.

The rearrangement joins TRBV30 to TRBJ1-2; D possibly corresponds to TRBD1 (5 bases). The germline gives CDR1 GTSNPN, CDR2 SVGIG (reference sequence). The CDR3 is 10 amino acids. Trimming cost V 5 bases and J 4 bases, with 5 bases left between them. The CDR3: CAWDSYGYTF. The CDR3 DNA reads as TGTGCCTGGGACAGCTATGGCTACACCTTC.

The J gene is TRBJ2-2, the V gene TRBV29-1; TRBD1 might be the D (6 bases). V lost 6 bases and J lost 0, with 11 bases in between. This CDR3 region has 14 residues. Germline V CDR1 and CDR2: SQVTM, ANQGSEA. The CDR3 reads CSVQGISNTGELFF. As DNA, the CDR3 is TGCAGCGTGCAGGGGATATCGAACACCGGGGAGCTGTTTTTT.

The chain uses TRBV7-9 and TRBJ1-2; possibly TRBD1 for D (5 bases). Germline assignment: CDR1 SEHNR and CDR2 FQNEAQ (reference sequence). The CDR3 covers 13 residues. The V and J ends lost 7 bases and 6 bases respectively, with 15 bases between them. The CDR3 nucleotides are TGTGCCAGCACCCATGAGGGACTGGATGGCTACACCTTC. It is translated as CASTHEGLDGYTF.

The V and J genes are TRBV6-1 and TRBJ1-4; 10 bases fit TRBD1. CDR3 length equals 17 residues. Trimming at V came to 4 bases and at J to 8 bases, leaving 13 bases not matched to a gene. Germline CDR1 reads MNHNS; CDR2 reads SASEGT. CDR3 sequence reads: CASSGDRGQFDGEKLFF. CDR3 in DNA: TGTGCCAGCAGTGGTGACAGGGGGCAATTCGACGGCGAAAAACTGTTTTTT.

This chain links TRBV20-1 with TRBJ2-2; TRBD2 is a possible D gene (5 bases). Germline loops: CDR1 DFQATT, CDR2 SNEGSKA (reference sequence). This CDR3 spans 11 amino acids. Trimming removed 5 bases at V and 8 bases at J, with 9 bases between. The CDR3 spells CSAQDLGELFF. DNA of the CDR3: TGCAGTGCTCAGGACTTAGGGGAGCTGTTTTTT.

The chain combines TRBV29-1 with TRBJ2-1; the D is unclear. The germline gives CDR1 SQVTM, CDR2 ANQGSEA. The germline V and J ends were trimmed by 8 bases and 8 bases, with 16 bases remaining between them. The CDR3 extends over 12 amino acids. The CDR3 loop reads CSLSRLGDEQFF. The CDR3 DNA reads TGCAGCCTCTCCAGACTTGGGGATGAGCAGTTCTTC.

This clone was counted once. J is TRBJ1-1 and V is TRBV28, with 12 bases matching TRBD1. Germline V lookup: CDR1 MDHEN, CDR2 SYDVKM. The CDR3 is made up of 18 amino acids. V shed 6 bases and J 4 bases; nucleotides not matched to a gene: 15. Here the CDR3 DNA reads TGTGCCAGCAGCCATGACCCCCTGACGGGACAGGGGGCCACTGAAGCTTTCTTT. Translation: CASSHDPLTGQGATEAFF. The full variable domain, with the rest looked up from reference TRBV28 and TRBJ1-1, is DVKVTQSSRYLVKRTGEKVFLECVQDMDHENMFWYRQDPGLGLRLIYFSYDVKMKEKGDIPEGYSVSREKKERFSLILESASTNQTSMYLCASSHDPLTGQGATEAFFGQGTRLTVV.

The chain carries TRBV7-6 and TRBJ2-5; D possibly corresponds to TRBD2 (5 bases). With 1 base removed from V and 4 bases from J, the gap between germline ends came to 7 bases. From germline, CDR1 is SGHVS and CDR2 FNYEAQ. CDR3 size: 13 residues. CDR3 DNA: TGTGCCAGCAGCTTAGGTCTAGCAGAGACCCAGTACTTC. Translating it yields CASSLGLAETQYF. Complete variable domain (other parts from reference TRBV7-6 and TRBJ2-5): GAGVSQSPRYKVTKRGQDVALRCDPISGHVSLYWYRQALGQGPEFLTYFNYEAQQDKSGLPNDRFSAERPEGSISTLTIQRTEQRDSAMYRCASSLGLAETQYFGPGTRLLVL.